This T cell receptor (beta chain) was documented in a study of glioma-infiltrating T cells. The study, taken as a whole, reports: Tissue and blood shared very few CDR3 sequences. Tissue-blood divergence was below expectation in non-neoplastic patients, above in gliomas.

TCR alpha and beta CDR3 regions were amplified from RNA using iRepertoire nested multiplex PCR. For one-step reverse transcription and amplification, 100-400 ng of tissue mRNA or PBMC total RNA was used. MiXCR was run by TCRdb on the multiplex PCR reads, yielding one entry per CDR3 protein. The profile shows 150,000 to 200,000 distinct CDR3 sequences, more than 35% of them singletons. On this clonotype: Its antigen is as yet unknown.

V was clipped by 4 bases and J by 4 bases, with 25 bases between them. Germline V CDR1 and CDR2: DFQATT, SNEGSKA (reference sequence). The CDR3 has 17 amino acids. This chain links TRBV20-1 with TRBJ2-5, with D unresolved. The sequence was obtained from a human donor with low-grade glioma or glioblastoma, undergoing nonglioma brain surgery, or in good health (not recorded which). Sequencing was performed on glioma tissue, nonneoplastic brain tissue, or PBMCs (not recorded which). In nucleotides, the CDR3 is TGCAGTGCTATTGGACCAAAGAAGTGTCAGTCCCCAGAGACCCAGTACTTC. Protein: CSAIGPKKCQSPETQYF.